This T cell receptor (beta chain) was captured by sequencing in a study of control samples from healthy donors and cancer patients (dated by TCRdb to 2018 to 2021). Library preparation employed the immunoSEQ multiplex PCR assay. TCRdb provides this immuneACCESS table in a form limited to in-frame rearrangements. Some clones are lacking; in checked studies, under half of them reflect an unresolved V gene, and why the rest are absent is not known. The sample includes 45,000 to 60,000 clones, with approximately 94% observed a single time. The leading ten clones occupy 4% of the sample. Details on this clone: Which antigen it targets is not known. Base qualities are not at hand, and no much larger clone is one base apart.

This clonotype originated in a man aged 30 to 39 in good health. The sample was blood.

The DNA reads TGTGCCAGCAGCTTAATGGGTGGAGGCAGGAACACTGAAGCTTTCTTT. Translation gives CASSLMGGGRNTEAFF. This chain is built from TRBV7-3 and TRBJ1-1, with the D segment identity uncertain. Including the terminal cysteine and phenylalanine, the CDR3 comprises 16 residues. Kept here is only the CDR3 DNA, which spans 48 bases and is read in frame from base 1. Relative to germline, V is 1 base shorter and J is 1 base shorter, with 13 bases between their ends. CDR1 SGHTA and CDR2 FQGTGA were looked up in the germline V gene. Joined to the reference TRBV7-3 and TRBJ1-1 proteins, this CDR3 gives the full variable domain: GAGVSQTPSNKVTEKGKYVELRCDPISGHTALYWYRQSLGQGPEFLIYFQGTGAADDSGLPNDRFFAVRPEGSVSTLKIQRTERGDSAVYLCASSLMGGGRNTEAFFGQGTRLTVV.